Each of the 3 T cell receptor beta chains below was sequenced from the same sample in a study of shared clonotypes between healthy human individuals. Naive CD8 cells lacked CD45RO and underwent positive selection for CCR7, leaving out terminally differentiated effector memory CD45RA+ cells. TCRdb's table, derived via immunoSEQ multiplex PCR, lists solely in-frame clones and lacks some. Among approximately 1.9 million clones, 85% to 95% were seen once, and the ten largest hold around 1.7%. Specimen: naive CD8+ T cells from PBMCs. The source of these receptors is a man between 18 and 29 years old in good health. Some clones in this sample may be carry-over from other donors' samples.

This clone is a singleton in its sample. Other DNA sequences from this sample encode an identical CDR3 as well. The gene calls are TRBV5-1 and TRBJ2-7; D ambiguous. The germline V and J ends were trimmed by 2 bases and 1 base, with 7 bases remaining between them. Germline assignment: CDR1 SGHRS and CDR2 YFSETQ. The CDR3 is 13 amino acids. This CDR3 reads CASSFGDSYEQYF. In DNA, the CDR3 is TGCGCCAGCAGCTTTGGGGATTCCTACGAGCAGTACTTC.

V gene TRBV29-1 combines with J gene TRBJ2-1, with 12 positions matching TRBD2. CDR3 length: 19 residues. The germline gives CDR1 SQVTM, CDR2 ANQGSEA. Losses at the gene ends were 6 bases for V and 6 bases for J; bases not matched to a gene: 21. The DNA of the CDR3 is TGCAGCGTCACCGGGATACTAGCGGGAGGTAGGACCGGGGGCAATGAGCAGTTCTTC. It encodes CSVTGILAGGRTGGNEQFF.

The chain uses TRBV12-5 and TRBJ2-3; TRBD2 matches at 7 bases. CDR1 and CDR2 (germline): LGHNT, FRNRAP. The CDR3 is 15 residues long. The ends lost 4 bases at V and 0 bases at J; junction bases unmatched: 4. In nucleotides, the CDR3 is TGTGCTAGTGGTTCCTCAGCGGGGAGCACAGATACGCAGTATTTT. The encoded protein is CASGSSAGSTDTQYF.